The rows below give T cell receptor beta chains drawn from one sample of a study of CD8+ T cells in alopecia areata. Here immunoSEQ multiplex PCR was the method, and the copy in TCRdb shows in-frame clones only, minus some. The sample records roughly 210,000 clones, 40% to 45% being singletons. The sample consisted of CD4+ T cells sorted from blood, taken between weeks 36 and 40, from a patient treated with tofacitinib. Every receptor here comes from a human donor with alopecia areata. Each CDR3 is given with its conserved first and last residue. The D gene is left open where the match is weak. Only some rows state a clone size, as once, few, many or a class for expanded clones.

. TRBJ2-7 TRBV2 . TGTGCCAGCAGCCGAGGGGGAGTTAGGCACGAGCAGTACTTC CASSRGGVRHEQYF
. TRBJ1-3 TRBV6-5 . TGTGCCAGCAGTTACGATAGTTTTAAGGGAAACACCATATATTTT CASSYDSFKGNTIYF
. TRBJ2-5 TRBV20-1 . TGCAGTGCCTTGAGCGGGGAGACCCAGTACTTC CSALSGETQYF
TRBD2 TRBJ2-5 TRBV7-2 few TGTGCCAGCAGCCCCCGGGCAGCGGGAAAGGAGGCCCAGTACTTC CASSPRAAGKEAQYF
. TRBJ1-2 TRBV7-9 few TGTGCCAGCAGCCTTTCTAACCCTCGAAACGGCTACACCTTC CASSLSNPRNGYTF
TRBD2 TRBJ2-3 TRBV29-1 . TGCAGCGTTGCTATGACTAGCGGGAGTGCGGATACGCAGTATTTT CSVAMTSGSADTQYF
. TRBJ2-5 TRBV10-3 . TGTGCCATCTACGGGAGTGAGACCCAGTACTTC CAIYGSETQYF
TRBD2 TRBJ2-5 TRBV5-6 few TGTGCCAGCAGTAGGACTAGCGGACAAGAGACCCAGTACTTC CASSRTSGQETQYF
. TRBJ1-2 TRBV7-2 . TGTGCCAGCAGCCTAGGACGGGCTTATGGCTACACCTTC CASSLGRAYGYTF
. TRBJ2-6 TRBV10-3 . TGTGCCATCAGTGAGTCGGAGCGGGTTGCTGGGGCCAACGTCCTGACTTTC CAISESERVAGANVLTF
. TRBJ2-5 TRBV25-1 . TGTGCCAGCAGTGGAGTTCAGGTGTACTTC CASSGVQVYF